What follows are 32 T cell receptor beta chains derived from one specimen sequenced in a study of OX40 agonist ivuxolimab in advanced cancers. Profiling relied on immunoSEQ multiplex PCR, and the TCRdb table lists in-frame clones only, not all of them. Altogether some 140,000 clones are present, under 95% being singletons, with the ten largest covering approximately 1%. The material was CD4+ or CD8+ T cells sorted from blood, obtained in a trial of the OX40 agonist ivuxolimab. All receptors derive from an adult with an advanced solid tumor such as melanoma, head and neck, liver or kidney cancer.

The rearrangement uses TRBV28 and TRBJ2-7; D is undetermined. The V and J ends lost 3 bases and 2 bases respectively, with 14 bases between them. Germline CDR1 MDHEN, CDR2 SYDVKM. The CDR3 has 15 amino acids. CDR3 sequence reads: CASSFGIALPYEQYF. CDR3 sequence (DNA): TGTGCCAGCAGTTTCGGCATTGCCCTTCCCTACGAGCAGTACTTC.

Details on this clone: The same CDR3 can be traced to other DNA sequences in this sample. This chain links TRBV5-1 with TRBJ2-5; 7 nucleotides line up with TRBD2. Trimming cost V 0 bases and J 0 bases; bases outside gene matches: 8. Germline lookup yields CDR1 SGHRS and CDR2 YFSETQ. The CDR3 extends over 17 amino acids. Here the CDR3 DNA reads TGCGCCAGCAGCTTGGGGGCGGCTAGCGGACACCAAGAGACCCAGTACTTC. As protein: CASSLGAASGHQETQYF.

The gene calls are TRBV15 and TRBJ2-1; a possible D gene is TRBD1 (6 bases). The CDR3 totals 14 residues. V was pared by 7 bases and J by 4 bases, with 14 bases between. CDR1 and CDR2 from the germline V gene are LNHNV and YYDKDF (reference sequence). The DNA for the CDR3 is TGTGCCACCAACACCAGGGACACATACAATGAGCAGTTCTTC. It specifies CATNTRDTYNEQFF.

This chain connects TRBV30 to TRBJ2-3; unclear D gene. CDR1 is GTSNPN, CDR2 SVGIG, per germline (reference sequence). Trimming removed 0 bases at V and 8 bases at J, with 9 bases between. This CDR3 has 12 amino acids. The CDR3: CAWSVLFVTQYF. CDR3 in DNA: TGTGCCTGGAGTGTATTGTTTGTTACGCAGTATTTT.

The rearrangement joins TRBV10-2 to TRBJ2-5; unclear D gene. V lost 6 bases to trimming and J lost 4 bases, with 9 bases between them. Germline V gene data show CDR1 as WSHSY and CDR2 as SAAADI. The CDR3 has 12 residues. The CDR3 sequence: CASSFHGETQYF. The CDR3 nucleotides read TGCGCCAGCAGCTTTCATGGAGAGACCCAGTACTTC.

The V call is TRBV7-9, the J call TRBJ2-7; a weak D match, TRBD2 (5 bases). The CDR3 is 14 amino acids. V lost 5 bases and J lost 3, with 14 bases in between. CDR1 and CDR2 (germline): SEHNR, FQNEAQ (reference sequence). Here the CDR3 reads CASSNWRSGYEQYF. The DNA of the CDR3 is TGTGCCAGCAGCAATTGGAGGTCTGGCTACGAGCAGTACTTC.

The V gene is TRBV28, the J gene TRBJ1-5; 9 positions agree with TRBD1. The CDR3 totals 14 residues. V shed 5 bases and J 5 bases; nucleotides not matched to a gene: 4. In germline, CDR1 is MDHEN, CDR2 SYDVKM. The CDR3 protein is CASSPGQGDQPQHF. For the CDR3, the DNA is TGTGCCAGCAGTCCGGGACAGGGCGATCAGCCCCAGCATTTT.

This rearrangement joins TRBV7-2 to TRBJ2-1; D is possibly TRBD1 or TRBD2 (5 bases each). Trimming took 7 bases from V and 11 from J, leaving 18 bases between them. Germline CDR1 reads SGHTA; CDR2 reads FQGNSA. This CDR3 is built from 13 residues. In DNA, the CDR3 is TGTGCCAGCACCCGTTCCACCACGGGGCAGCAGTTCTTC. Residues: CASTRSTTGQQFF.

The chain carries TRBV21-1 and TRBJ1-5. TRBV21-1 is given as a pseudogene. The CDR3 has 15 residues. The CDR3 is CASSKHKDVRQPQHF. The CDR3 DNA reads as TGTGCCAGCAGCAAACACAAGGACGTCCGCCAGCCCCAGCATTTT.

The gene calls are TRBV7-3 and TRBJ2-7, with D perhaps matching TRBD2 (5 bases). In germline, CDR1 is SGHTA, CDR2 FQGTGA. The CDR3 covers 14 residues. The V gene lost 4 bases and the J gene lost 3 bases, with 13 bases spanning the gap. CDR3 in amino acids: CASSSRTGNYEQYF. In DNA, the CDR3 is TGTGCCAGCAGCTCCCGGACGGGGAACTACGAGCAGTACTTC. Filled out from reference TRBV7-3 and TRBJ2-7, the complete variable domain reads GAGVSQTPSNKVTEKGKYVELRCDPISGHTALYWYRQSLGQGPEFLIYFQGTGAADDSGLPNDRFFAVRPEGSVSTLKIQRTERGDSAVYLCASSSRTGNYEQYFGPGTRLTVT.

This chain joins TRBV5-6 and TRBJ2-1; the D gene is possibly TRBD1 (6 bases). Germline V gene data show CDR1 as SGHDT and CDR2 as YYEEEE. V was pared by 7 bases and J by 10 bases, with 18 bases between. This CDR3 comprises 13 residues. CDR3 residues: CASRVWGPEEQFF. CDR3 coding DNA: TGTGCCAGCCGAGTCTGGGGGCCGGAGGAGCAGTTCTTC.

This clone appeared a few times. The chain combines TRBV29-1 with TRBJ2-2; weak D call: TRBD2 (5 bases). V lost 4 bases and J 0 bases, leaving 9 bases between the germline ends. Germline CDR1 SQVTM, CDR2 ANQGSEA. The CDR3 spans 14 residues. The CDR3 nucleotides read TGCAGCGTTGGCGGGCGGACGAACACCGGGGAGCTGTTTTTT. Amino acids: CSVGGRTNTGELFF.

The chain has TRBV5-1 and TRBJ1-1; D not certain. V lost 1 base and J lost 3, with 16 bases in between. Looked up from germline, CDR1 is SGHRS and CDR2 is YFSETQ. The CDR3 is 16 amino acids. CDR3 protein: CASSLNPGSADTEAFF. The CDR3 region has the DNA TGCGCCAGCAGCTTGAATCCCGGTTCTGCCGACACTGAAGCTTTCTTT.

The chain carries TRBV5-1 and TRBJ2-3, with a tentative D call TRBD1 (5 bases). Germline values: CDR1 SGHRS, CDR2 YFSETQ. V was clipped by 3 bases and J by 6 bases, with 14 bases between them. The CDR3 is 14 amino acids. CDR3 in DNA: TGCGCCAGCAGCTCCGAGGCAGGGTCCGATACGCAGTATTTT. Protein product: CASSSEAGSDTQYF.

This chain links TRBV7-3 with TRBJ2-1, with TRBD2 identical over 9 bases. Trimming removed 1 base from V and 0 bases from J; junction bases left unmatched: 10. Germline assignment: CDR1 SGHTA and CDR2 FQGTGA. This CDR3 contains 19 residues. The CDR3 protein is CASSLKSLAGPSSYNEQFF. The CDR3, as DNA: TGTGCCAGCAGCTTAAAGAGTCTAGCGGGGCCCAGCTCCTACAATGAGCAGTTCTTC.

The CDR3: CASSLLTGDYYGYTF. In DNA, the CDR3 is TGTGCCAGCAGCTTGCTAACAGGGGATTACTATGGCTACACCTTC. V gene TRBV5-4 combines with J gene TRBJ1-2; 7 bases fit TRBD1. CDR1 and CDR2 (germline): SGHNT, YYREEE (reference sequence). CDR3 length equals 15 residues. J was trimmed by 3 bases and V by 1 base; bases with no gene match: 6.

This clone has more than one count but fewer than ten. This sequence joins TRBV9 and TRBJ1-1; a weak D match, TRBD1 (5 bases). The germline V and J ends were trimmed by 0 bases and 4 bases, with 13 bases remaining between them. This CDR3 spans 15 amino acids. Germline V gene sequence: CDR1 SGDLS, CDR2 YYNGEE. The CDR3 DNA is TGTGCCAGCAGCGTAGATGTTGGGACGGGCACTGAAGCTTTCTTT. Protein: CASSVDVGTGTEAFF.

The rearrangement uses TRBV5-6 and TRBJ2-1; D gene unclear. Germline CDR1 is SGHDT and CDR2 is YYEEEE. CDR3 length: 14 residues. The germline V and J ends were trimmed by 5 bases and 1 base, with 10 bases remaining between them. CDR3 amino acids: CASRGFGSYNEQFF. For the CDR3, the DNA is TGTGCCAGCAGGGGGTTCGGATCCTACAATGAGCAGTTCTTC.

The V gene is TRBV5-4, the J gene TRBJ1-1; 9 bases fit TRBD1. The CDR3 is 15 residues long. In germline, CDR1 is SGHNT, CDR2 YYREEE (reference sequence). Germline trimming cut 0 bases from V and 4 bases from J; bases unmatched to any gene: 4. As DNA, the CDR3 is TGTGCCAGCAGCTTGGGAACGACAGGGGGCACTGAAGCTTTCTTT. Protein sequence: CASSLGTTGGTEAFF.

The chain links TRBV18 to TRBJ1-2; 12 bases fit TRBD1. CDR1 and CDR2 from the germline V gene are KGHSH and LQKENI. The trim removed 0 bases at V and 6 bases at J, leaving 2 bases unmatched. The CDR3 is 15 residues long. CDR3 DNA sequence: TGTGCCAGCTCACCACCGGGGACAGGGGGCAATGGCTACACCTTC. Translated: CASSPPGTGGNGYTF. The whole variable domain, filled in from reference TRBV18 and TRBJ1-2, reads NAGVMQNPRHLVRRRGQEARLRCSPMKGHSHVYWYRQLPEEGLKFMVYLQKENIIDESGMPKERFSAEFPKEGPSILRIQQVVRGDSAAYFCASSPPGTGGNGYTFGSGTRLTVV.

The J gene is TRBJ1-1, the V gene TRBV7-9; unclear D gene. V gave up 4 bases and J gave up 11 bases, with 14 bases separating them. The CDR3 sequence is 12 residues long. Germline V lookup: CDR1 SEHNR, CDR2 FQNEAQ (reference sequence). The CDR3 here is CASSSVSRHAFF. CDR3 coding DNA: TGTGCCAGCAGCTCTGTTTCAAGGCACGCTTTCTTT.

This clone is a singleton in its sample. The V and J genes are TRBV5-4 and TRBJ2-3; a weak D match, TRBD1 (6 bases). V was clipped by 2 bases and J by 7 bases, with 20 bases between them. Germline values: CDR1 SGHNT, CDR2 YYREEE (reference sequence). The CDR3 spans 16 residues. As DNA, the CDR3 is TGTGCCAGCAGCTTCATCGACGTTAGGGGGAAGAATACGCAGTATTTT. It codes for CASSFIDVRGKNTQYF. Together with reference TRBV5-4 and TRBJ2-3, the CDR3 gives the full variable domain: ETGVTQSPTHLIKTRGQQVTLRCSSQSGHNTVSWYQQALGQGPQFIFQYYREEENGRGNFPPRFSGLQFPNYSSELNVNALELDDSALYLCASSFIDVRGKNTQYFGPGTRLTVL.

CDR3 residues: CASSYSDRSGNTIYF. The DNA of the CDR3 is TGTGCCAGCAGTTACTCCGACAGGAGCGGAAACACCATATATTTT. This chain connects TRBV6-5 to TRBJ1-3, with TRBD1 as a possible D gene (6 bases). The ends were cut back, 0 bases at V and 4 bases at J, with 10 bases in the middle. The CDR3 spans 15 residues. The V gene's germline CDR1 is MNHEY and CDR2 SVGAGI.

The chain employs TRBV28 and TRBJ2-7; D might be TRBD1 (5 bases). V lost 7 bases to trimming and J lost 4 bases, with 14 bases between them. The CDR3 totals 13 residues. Germline CDR1 is MDHEN and CDR2 is SYDVKM. The chain's CDR3 is CASTSTASYEQYF. CDR3 nucleotide sequence: TGTGCCAGCACCTCGACAGCGTCTTACGAGCAGTACTTC.

V and J are TRBV6-1 and TRBJ1-1, with a tentative D call TRBD1 (5 bases). CDR3 length: 14 residues. V lost 6 bases and J lost 4, with 15 bases in between. Per germline, CDR1 MNHNS and CDR2 SASEGT. In DNA form, the CDR3 reads TGTGCCAGCAGCGTAGGGGCCGGGGGCACTGAAGCTTTCTTT. It specifies CASSVGAGGTEAFF.

This clone occurred once. The chain links TRBV20-1 to TRBJ2-3; D is undetermined. V lost 6 bases, J lost 5 bases, and 9 bases lay in between. The germline gives CDR1 DFQATT, CDR2 SNEGSKA (reference sequence). The CDR3 totals 11 residues. The CDR3 loop is CSAQIGDTQYF. The DNA for the CDR3 is TGCAGTGCCCAAATCGGAGATACGCAGTATTTT.

This chain links TRBV19 with TRBJ2-3; 10 bases are a match to TRBD2. The CDR3 loop spans 13 amino acids. Losses at the gene ends were 9 bases for V and 11 bases for J; bases not matched to a gene: 11. Germline V CDR1 and CDR2: LNHDA, SQIVND (reference sequence). This CDR3 is CASRTSGDELQYF. Written as DNA, the CDR3 is TGTGCCAGCCGGACTAGCGGAGATGAACTGCAGTATTTT.

The V gene is TRBV6-5, the J gene TRBJ1-2; no clear D. The CDR3 length is 15 residues. Germline V gives CDR1 MNHEY, CDR2 SVGAGI. V was clipped by 0 bases and J by 2 bases, with 10 bases between them. The CDR3 reads CASSYSSARNYGYTF. Here the CDR3 DNA reads TGTGCCAGCAGTTACTCGTCGGCACGAAACTATGGCTACACCTTC.

The J gene is TRBJ2-1, the V gene TRBV27, with D maybe TRBD1 (6 bases). CDR3 length equals 15 residues. Germline V gene sequence: CDR1 MNHEY, CDR2 SMNVEV (reference sequence). V was pared by 5 bases and J by 4 bases, with 15 bases between. CDR3 protein: CASSPHGQRYNEQFF. DNA of the CDR3: TGTGCCAGCAGTCCCCATGGACAGCGTTACAATGAGCAGTTCTTC.

This rearrangement joins TRBV14 to TRBJ2-6; D perhaps matches TRBD2 (5 bases). The ends were cut back, 5 bases at V and 1 base at J, with 6 bases in the middle. This CDR3 is built from 14 residues. Germline V lookup: CDR1 SGHDN, CDR2 FVKESK. CDR3 loop: CASSRRSGANVLTF. As DNA, the CDR3 is TGTGCCAGCAGCAGGAGGTCTGGGGCCAACGTCCTGACTTTC. The variable domain in full, completed from reference TRBV14 and TRBJ2-6, reads EAGVTQFPSHSVIEKGQTVTLRCDPISGHDNLYWYRRVMGKEIKFLLHFVKESKQDESGMPNNRFLAERTGGTYSTLKVQPAELEDSGVYFCASSRRSGANVLTFGAGSRLTVL.

This chain uses TRBV18 with TRBJ1-2, with TRBD1 matching over 7 bases. With V trimmed by 4 bases and J by 0 bases, 14 bases remained unmatched. Germline V gives CDR1 KGHSH, CDR2 LQKENI. The CDR3 totals 18 residues. The CDR3 protein is CASSLLDRASGPNYGYTF. Written as DNA, the CDR3 is TGTGCCAGCTCACTACTCGACAGGGCGAGCGGTCCTAACTATGGCTACACCTTC.

This clone was observed a single time. The same CDR3 is also encoded by other DNA sequences in this sample. This rearrangement joins TRBV5-1 to TRBJ2-7, with 10 bases aligning to TRBD1. The V and J ends lost 3 bases and 2 bases, in that order; junction bases with no gene match: 2. The CDR3 totals 14 residues. Germline CDR1 reads SGHRS; CDR2 reads YFSETQ. CDR3 DNA sequence: TGCGCCAGCAGCTCAGGACAGGGGGCCTACGAGCAGTACTTC. It codes for CASSSGQGAYEQYF.